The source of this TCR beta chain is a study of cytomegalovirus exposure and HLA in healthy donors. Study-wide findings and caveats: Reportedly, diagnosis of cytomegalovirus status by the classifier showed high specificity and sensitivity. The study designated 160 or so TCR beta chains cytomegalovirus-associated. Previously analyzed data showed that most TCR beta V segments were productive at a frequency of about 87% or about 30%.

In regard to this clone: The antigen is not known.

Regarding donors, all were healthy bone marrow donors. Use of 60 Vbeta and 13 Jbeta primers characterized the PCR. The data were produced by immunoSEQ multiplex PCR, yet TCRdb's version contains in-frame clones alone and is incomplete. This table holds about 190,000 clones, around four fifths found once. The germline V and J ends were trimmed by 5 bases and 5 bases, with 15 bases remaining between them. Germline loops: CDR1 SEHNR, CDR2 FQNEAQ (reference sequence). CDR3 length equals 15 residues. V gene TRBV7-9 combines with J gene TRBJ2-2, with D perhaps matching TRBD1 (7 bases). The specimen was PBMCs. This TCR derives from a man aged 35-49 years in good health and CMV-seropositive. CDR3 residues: CASSQGERATGELFF. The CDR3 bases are TGTGCCAGCAGCCAGGGGGAGCGGGCAACCGGGGAGCTGTTTTTT.